The entry that follows covers one T cell receptor beta chain sequence. Its antigen has not been determined. Base qualities are not recorded, but no much larger clone differs from it by a single base. This entry belongs to a study of control samples from healthy donors and cancer patients (dated by TCRdb to the early 2020s). The library was built by means of the immunoSEQ multiplex PCR assay. What TCRdb holds here is the immuneACCESS table cut down to in-frame rearrangements. Part of the clones is not present; checked against another copy, under half of the missing clones reflect an unresolved V gene, and the others are unexplained. This sample is represented by just under 75,000 clones; roughly 87% of them were singletons. The ten largest clonotypes hold 4% of the sample. Spanning cysteine to phenylalanine, the CDR3 consists of 13 amino acids. Here the CDR3 DNA is all that survives: 39 bases in frame from base 1. According to the germline V gene, CDR1 reads SGHNT and CDR2 reads YENEEA. V lost 5 bases and J lost 6 bases, and the count of bases not matched to a germline gene is 4.

The TCR was taken from a woman aged 45-59 years in good health. Sequencing was performed on blood. Recombination connected TRBV11-3 to TRBJ2-1; 7 of the junction bases match TRBD2. The DNA reads as follows: TGTGCCAGCAGCCCCAGACTAGCCAATGAGCAGTTCTTC. This is translated as CASSPRLANEQFF.